This T cell receptor beta chain was identified in a study of blood T cells in healthy people across ages. This clonotype was observed a few times. The CDR3 is made up of 11 amino acids. V shed 6 bases and J shed 11 bases, with 12 bases lying between them. A second 7 to 11 cycle PCR used barcoded and J-beta primers. TCRdb analysed the 5' RACE reads with MiXCR anew, one entry per CDR3 protein. Here the sample spans approximately 780,000 distinct CDR3 sequences, roughly 24% being singletons. These data also featured in a second study, about T cells of mothers and their children.

The clonotype comes from a boy between 10 and 17 years old in good health. The sequencing input was blood. V and J are TRBV12-3 or TRBV12-4 and TRBJ2-3, with D perhaps TRBD1 or TRBD2 (5 bases each). The CDR3 spells CASSGARGQYF. CDR3 bases: TGTGCCAGCAGCGGGGCCCGGGGGCAGTATTTT.